This T cell receptor (beta chain) originates from a study of T-cell memory formation after mild COVID-19. Study observations and caveats: CD8+ contracting clones occupied EMRA, while CD4+ ones occupied mainly CM and EM. There was a balanced CD4/CD8 profile in clones contracting day 15 to 85, and later expanders leaned CD4+.

This clonotype appeared a few times. The antigen is not known. TCR alpha and TCR beta cDNA libraries carrying sample barcodes and UMIs came from 5'RACE with constant-segment primers. TCRdb reanalysed the 5' RACE reads using MiXCR and keeps one entry per CDR3 protein. The sample has 80,000 to 130,000 distinct CDR3 sequences, around 10% seen once. The sample was PBMCs or a T cell subset sorted from them (not recorded which). This sequence originates from a man aged 18 to 35 who had mild COVID-19 (a few samples of this study predate the infection). Cell type and time point are not known.

The CDR3 here is CASPGGGRMNTEAFF. As DNA, the CDR3 is TGTGCCAGCCCCGGGGGGGGGCGAATGAACACTGAAGCTTTCTTT. V usage is TRBV5-5 and J usage is TRBJ1-1; TRBD1 might be the D (6 bases). The V gene lost 7 bases and the J gene lost 0 bases, with 16 bases spanning the gap. The length of the CDR3 is 15 residues. Germline values: CDR1 SGHKS, CDR2 YYEKEE (reference sequence).